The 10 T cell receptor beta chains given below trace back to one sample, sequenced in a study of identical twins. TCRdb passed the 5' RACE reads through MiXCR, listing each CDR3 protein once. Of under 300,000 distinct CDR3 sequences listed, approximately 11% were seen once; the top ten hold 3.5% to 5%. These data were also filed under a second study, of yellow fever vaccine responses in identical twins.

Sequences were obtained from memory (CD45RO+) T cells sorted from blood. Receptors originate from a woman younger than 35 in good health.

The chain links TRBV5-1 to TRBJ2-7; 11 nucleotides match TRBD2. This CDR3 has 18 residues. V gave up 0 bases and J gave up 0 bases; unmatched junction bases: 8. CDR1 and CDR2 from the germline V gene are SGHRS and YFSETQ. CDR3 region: CASSLGGLAGGRSYEQYF. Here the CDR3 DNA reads TGCGCCAGCAGCTTGGGAGGGCTAGCGGGAGGACGCTCCTACGAGCAGTACTTC.

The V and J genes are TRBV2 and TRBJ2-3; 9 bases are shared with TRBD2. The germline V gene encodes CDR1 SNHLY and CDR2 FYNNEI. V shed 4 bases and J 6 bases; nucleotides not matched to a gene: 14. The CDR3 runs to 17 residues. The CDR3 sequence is CASSGLAGRRNWDTQYF. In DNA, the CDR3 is TGTGCCAGCAGTGGGCTAGCGGGGCGGAGAAACTGGGATACGCAGTATTTT.

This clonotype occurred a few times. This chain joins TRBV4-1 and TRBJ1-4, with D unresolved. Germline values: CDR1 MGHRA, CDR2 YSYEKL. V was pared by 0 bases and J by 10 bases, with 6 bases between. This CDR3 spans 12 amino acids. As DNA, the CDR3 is TGCGCCAGCAGCCAAGACGAGAGAAAACTGTTTTTT. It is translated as CASSQDERKLFF.

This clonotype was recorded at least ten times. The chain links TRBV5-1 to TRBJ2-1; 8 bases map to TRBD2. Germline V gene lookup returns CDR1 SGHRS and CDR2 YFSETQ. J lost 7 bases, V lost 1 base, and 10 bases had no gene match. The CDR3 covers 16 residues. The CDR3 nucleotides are TGCGCCAGCAGCTTGCATCCAGGCGGGGGGCTGAATGAGCAGTTCTTC. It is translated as CASSLHPGGGLNEQFF.

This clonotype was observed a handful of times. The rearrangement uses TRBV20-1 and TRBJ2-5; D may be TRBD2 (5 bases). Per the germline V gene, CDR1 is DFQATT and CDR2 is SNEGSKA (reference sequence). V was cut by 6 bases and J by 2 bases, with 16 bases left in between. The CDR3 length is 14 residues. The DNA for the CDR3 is TGCAGTGCCCATATTGGCGGCGGGCAAGAGACCCAGTACTTC. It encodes CSAHIGGGQETQYF.

Here the CDR3 DNA reads TGTGCCAGCAGTTTTATGGGTGCCACCGGGGAGCTGTTTTTT. Translating gives CASSFMGATGELFF. The chain carries TRBV27 and TRBJ2-2; D gene uncertain. Germline CDR1 is MNHEY and CDR2 is SMNVEV (reference sequence). Trimming left V 3 bases short and J 4 bases short, with 9 bases between. The CDR3 totals 14 residues.

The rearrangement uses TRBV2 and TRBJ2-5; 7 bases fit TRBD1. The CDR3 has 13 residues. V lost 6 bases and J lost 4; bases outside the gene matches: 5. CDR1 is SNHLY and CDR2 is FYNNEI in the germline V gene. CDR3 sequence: CASSGTAPETQYF. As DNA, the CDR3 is TGTGCCAGCAGCGGGACAGCCCCAGAGACCCAGTACTTC.

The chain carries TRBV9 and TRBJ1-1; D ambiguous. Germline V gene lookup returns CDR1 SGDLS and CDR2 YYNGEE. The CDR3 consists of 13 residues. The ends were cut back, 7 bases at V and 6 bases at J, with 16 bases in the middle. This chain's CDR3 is CASSGVGAAEAFF. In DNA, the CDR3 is TGTGCCAGCTCCGGAGTGGGCGCGGCTGAAGCTTTCTTT.

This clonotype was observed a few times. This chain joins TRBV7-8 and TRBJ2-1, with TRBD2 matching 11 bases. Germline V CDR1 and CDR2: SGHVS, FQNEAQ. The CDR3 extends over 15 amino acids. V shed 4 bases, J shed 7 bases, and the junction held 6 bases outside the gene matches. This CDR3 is CASSSPGLAVNEQFF. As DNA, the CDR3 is TGTGCCAGCAGCTCTCCGGGACTAGCGGTTAATGAGCAGTTCTTC.

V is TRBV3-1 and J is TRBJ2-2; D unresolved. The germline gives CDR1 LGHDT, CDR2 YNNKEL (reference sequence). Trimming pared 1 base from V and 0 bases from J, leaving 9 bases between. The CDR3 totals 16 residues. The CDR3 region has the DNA TGTGCCAGCAGCCAAGTGGGCTACTCGAACACCGGGGAGCTGTTTTTT. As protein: CASSQVGYSNTGELFF.